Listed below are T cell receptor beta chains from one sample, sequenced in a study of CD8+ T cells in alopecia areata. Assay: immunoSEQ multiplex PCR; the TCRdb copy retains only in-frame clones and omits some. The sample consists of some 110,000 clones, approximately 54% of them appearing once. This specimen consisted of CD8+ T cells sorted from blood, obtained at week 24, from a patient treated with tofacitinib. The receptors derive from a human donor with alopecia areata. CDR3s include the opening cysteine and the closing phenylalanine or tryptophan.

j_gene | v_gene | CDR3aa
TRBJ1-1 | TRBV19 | CASSSLQGRAEAFF
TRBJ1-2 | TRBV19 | CASSIRDNLLTDTF
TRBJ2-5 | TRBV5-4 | CASSLWDRVRETQYF
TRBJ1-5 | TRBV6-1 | CASSATGTGNQPQHF
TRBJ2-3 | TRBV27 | CASSSSESTDTQYF
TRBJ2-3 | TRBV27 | CASSLTGGGYTDTQYF
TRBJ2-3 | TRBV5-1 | CASSLQGPDTQYF
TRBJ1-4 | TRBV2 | CASSPSEKLFF
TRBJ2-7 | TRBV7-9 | CASSSAFSNEQYF
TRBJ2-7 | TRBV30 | CAWSLRPGQGYEQYF
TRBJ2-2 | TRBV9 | CASSSGQGNTGELFF
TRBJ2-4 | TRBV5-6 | CASSLEGEGKNIQYF
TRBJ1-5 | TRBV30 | CAWSWTGSNQPQHF
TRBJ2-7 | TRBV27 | CASSSGGVGYEQYF
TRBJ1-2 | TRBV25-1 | CASTGGYGYTF